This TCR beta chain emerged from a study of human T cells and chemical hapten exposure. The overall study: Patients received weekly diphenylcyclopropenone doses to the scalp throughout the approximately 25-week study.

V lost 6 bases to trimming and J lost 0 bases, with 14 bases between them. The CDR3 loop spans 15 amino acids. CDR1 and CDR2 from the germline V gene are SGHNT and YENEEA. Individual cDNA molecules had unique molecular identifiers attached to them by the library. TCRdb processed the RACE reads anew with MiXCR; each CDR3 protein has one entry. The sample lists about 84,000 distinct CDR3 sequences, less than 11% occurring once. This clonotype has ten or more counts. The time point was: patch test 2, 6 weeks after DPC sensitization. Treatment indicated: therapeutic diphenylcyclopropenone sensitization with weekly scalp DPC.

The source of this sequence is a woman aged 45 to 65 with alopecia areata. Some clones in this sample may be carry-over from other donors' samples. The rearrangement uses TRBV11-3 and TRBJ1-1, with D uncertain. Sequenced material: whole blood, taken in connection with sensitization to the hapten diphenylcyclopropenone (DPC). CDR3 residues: CASREAGGMNTEAFF. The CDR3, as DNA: TGTGCCAGCAGGGAGGCTGGTGGGATGAACACTGAAGCTTTCTTT.